The T cell receptor (beta chain) under discussion was sequenced for a study of OX40 agonist ivuxolimab in advanced cancers. The overall study: Recorded diagnoses for dose-escalation patients were hepatocellular carcinoma, melanoma, renal cell or head and neck cancer.

The germline gives CDR1 ENHRY, CDR2 SYGVKD. Trimming stripped 9 bases from V and 0 bases from J, with 8 bases between. The CDR3 has 12 residues. Study-level findings and limits: The investigators did not determine what antigen specificity the expanded peripheral T cells had. At 0.1 to 3.0 mg/kg, CD4+ and CD8+ blood T cells expanded clonally by week 6.

As to this clone: Its antigen is currently unknown.

Method: immunoSEQ multiplex PCR; TCRdb's copy keeps in-frame clones and lacks some. The table has tens of thousands of clones, 80% to 85% seen once. Sequences were derived from CD4+ or CD8+ T cells sorted from blood, sampled in a trial of the OX40 agonist ivuxolimab. V gene TRBV10-3 combines with J gene TRBJ1-1; possibly TRBD1 for D (5 bases). The clonotype originates from an adult with an advanced solid tumor such as melanoma, head and neck, liver or kidney cancer. CDR3 sequence: CAMRGMNTEAFF. The CDR3 DNA reads TGTGCCATGAGGGGAATGAACACTGAAGCTTTCTTT.